This TCR beta chain came from a study of beta chain features in type 1 diabetes. cDNA synthesis used the whole RNA isolate, giving expressed TCRB sequences. Method: immunoSEQ multiplex PCR; TCRdb's copy keeps in-frame clones and lacks some. The sample holds some 200,000 clones, roughly a tenth seen once. Germline V lookup: CDR1 GTSNPN, CDR2 SVGIG (reference sequence). V gave up 3 bases and J gave up 2 bases; unmatched junction bases: 4. This CDR3 contains 13 residues. This TCR was recovered from a man between 18 and 29 years old in good health. The chain couples TRBV30 to TRBJ2-7; 7 nucleotides align to TRBD1. Sequencing was done on a sample of central memory CD4+ T cells from blood. In DNA form, the CDR3 reads TGTGCCTGGAGCGCAGGGGGACCCTACGAGCAGTACTTC. This codes for CAWSAGGPYEQYF. The full variable domain, completed using reference TRBV30 and TRBJ2-7, is SQTIHQWPATLVQPVGSPLSLECTVEGTSNPNLYWYRQAAGRGLQLLFYSVGIGQISSEVPQNLSASRPQDRQFILSSKKLLLSDSGFYLCAWSAGGPYEQYFGPGTRLTVT.